This record covers a single T cell receptor (beta chain). What it binds is not known. This sample is part of a study of beta chain features in type 1 diabetes. Reverse transcription of all isolated RNA meant that expressed TCRB transcripts were sequenced. Some clones are missing from TCRdb's copy, which holds only in-frame ones; the method was immunoSEQ multiplex PCR. The sample lists over 40,000 clones, 66% occurring once. Study observations and caveats: TCRB CDR3s from Type 1 diabetes patients were moderately but significantly shorter in all four CD4+ subsets. The naive, central memory and Treg TCRB repertoires of patients appeared to be more similar to one another than those of healthy donors. Here, the possible influence of HLA type (on TCRB rearrangement) remained unresolved.

Sequenced material: Tregs from blood. The TCR was taken from a man in his thirties or forties with type 1 diabetes. Some clones in this sample may be carry-over from other donors' samples.

CDR3 coding DNA: TGCGCCAGCAGCCAAGTCCGTAGGTCGAGGAGCTCCTACAATGAGCAGTTCTTC. It is translated as CASSQVRRSRSSYNEQFF. The chain employs TRBV4-1 and TRBJ2-1; D unresolved. V lost 1 base and J lost 0, with 16 bases in between. This CDR3 has 18 amino acids. Germline CDR1 and CDR2: MGHRA and YSYEKL.